Below are 28 T cell receptor beta chains sequenced from a single sample in a study of a mutant IDH1 vaccine in newly diagnosed glioma. Antigen specificity for these receptors is unknown. Time point here: week 5, during vaccination. Each dose delivered 300 ug of mutant IDH1 20-mer peptide subcutaneously with imiquimod. Generated by immunoSEQ multiplex PCR, the TCRdb table keeps only in-frame clones and is missing some. The data contain approximately 50,000 clones, around 80% of them singletons. The starting material was PBMCs, obtained from a glioma patient whose treatment included an IDH1 peptide vaccine. The receptors derive from a man aged 45-65 years with glioma.

This sequence joins TRBV7-9 and TRBJ2-3; tentative D call: TRBD2 (6 bases). CDR1 and CDR2 from the germline V gene are SEHNR and FQNEAQ (reference sequence). Trimming pared 2 bases from V and 1 base from J, leaving 10 bases between. The CDR3 covers 15 residues. The CDR3 spells CASSLMGGRTDTQYF. Written as DNA, the CDR3 is TGTGCCAGCAGCTTAATGGGAGGCCGCACAGATACGCAGTATTTT.

The chain recombines TRBV5-1 with TRBJ1-5; the D is unclear. CDR3 length: 13 residues. V lost 3 bases, J lost 4 bases, and 8 bases lay in between. Germline CDR1 is SGHRS and CDR2 is YFSETQ. The CDR3 DNA reads TGCGCCAGCAGCTCCGAGGCAAATCAGCCCCAGCATTTT. Protein sequence: CASSSEANQPQHF. The full variable domain, its missing parts supplied by reference TRBV5-1 and TRBJ1-5, is KAGVTQTPRYLIKTRGQQVTLSCSPISGHRSVSWYQQTPGQGLQFLFEYFSETQRNKGNFPGRFSGRQFSNSRSEMNVSTLELGDSALYLCASSSEANQPQHFGDGTRLSIL.

This clone was seen only a few times. V gene TRBV2 combines with J gene TRBJ1-6; no clear D gene. With 10 bases removed from V and 0 bases from J, the gap between germline ends came to 7 bases. There are 13 residues in the CDR3. CDR1 is SNHLY and CDR2 is FYNNEI in the germline V gene. The CDR3: CATLGSYNSPLHF. CDR3 sequence (DNA): TGTGCCACCCTGGGCTCCTATAATTCACCCCTCCACTTT.

The V gene is TRBV7-2, the J gene TRBJ1-5; D possibly corresponds to TRBD1 (5 bases). The germline V gene encodes CDR1 SGHTA and CDR2 FQGNSA. V dropped 1 base and J dropped 7 bases, with 11 bases sitting between them. The CDR3 has 14 amino acids. The CDR3 protein is CASSLGAGKQPQHF. CDR3 in DNA: TGTGCCAGCAGCTTAGGGGCAGGGAAGCAGCCCCAGCATTTT.

The chain recombines TRBV14 with TRBJ2-1, with D maybe TRBD2 (6 bases). Trimming stripped 1 base from V and 10 bases from J, with 8 bases between. The CDR3 length is 12 residues. The germline V gene has CDR1 SGHDN and CDR2 FVKESK. The DNA for the CDR3 is TGTGCCAGCAGCCAAGCGGGGGTGGAGCAGTTCTTC. Its translation is CASSQAGVEQFF.

V gene TRBV29-1 combines with J gene TRBJ2-3; 8 bases match TRBD1. There are 12 residues in the CDR3. Germline assignment: CDR1 SQVTM and CDR2 ANQGSEA. The trim removed 7 bases at V and 2 bases at J, leaving 2 bases unmatched. CDR3 in amino acids: CSGTGNTDTQYF. The CDR3 bases are TGCAGCGGGACAGGGAACACAGATACGCAGTATTTT.

This clone was seen once. The chain has TRBV28 and TRBJ1-1; D is uncertain. Between the trimmed V and J ends, which lost 2 bases and 11 bases, there was a span of 21 bases. The V gene's germline CDR1 is MDHEN and CDR2 SYDVKM. The CDR3 has 15 residues. This chain's CDR3 is CASSLRGRERLTAFF. The CDR3 DNA sequence: TGTGCCAGCAGTTTACGAGGGAGGGAACGCCTAACGGCTTTCTTT.

The V call is TRBV9, the J call TRBJ2-3; 10 nucleotides agree with TRBD2. Germline CDR1 SGDLS, CDR2 YYNGEE. V was clipped by 0 bases and J by 4 bases; unmatched bases: 11. The CDR3 runs to 18 residues. The CDR3: CASSVASGGASRADTQYF. Here the CDR3 DNA reads TGTGCCAGCAGCGTAGCAAGCGGGGGGGCCAGTCGGGCAGATACGCAGTATTTT.

The chain has TRBV15 and TRBJ1-2, with 7 bases lining up with TRBD1. The J segment lost 0 bases and the V segment lost 5 bases, leaving 6 bases of the junction unmatched. The CDR3 runs to 15 residues. Germline loops: CDR1 LNHNV, CDR2 YYDKDF (reference sequence). CDR3 loop: CATSPRDRANYGYTF. CDR3 nucleotides: TGTGCCACCAGCCCCCGGGACAGAGCTAACTATGGCTACACCTTC. The complete variable domain, with remaining parts taken from reference TRBV15 and TRBJ1-2, reads DAMVIQNPRYQVTQFGKPVTLSCSQTLNHNVMYWYQQKSSQAPKLLFHYYDKDFNNEADTPDNFQSRRPNTSFCFLDIRSPGLGDTAMYLCATSPRDRANYGYTFGSGTRLTVV.

V and J are TRBV4-2 and TRBJ1-4; D may be TRBD1 (6 bases). The CDR3 consists of 15 residues. Trimming cost V 1 base and J 5 bases, with 11 bases left between them. Germline assignment: CDR1 LGHNA and CDR2 YNFKEQ. Written as DNA, the CDR3 is TGTGCCAGCAGCCAAGCCGGGACACAGAATGAAAAACTGTTTTTT. It yields the protein CASSQAGTQNEKLFF.

This chain joins TRBV15 and TRBJ2-2; perhaps TRBD1 as D (5 bases). The CDR3 covers 18 residues. Between the trimmed V and J ends, which lost 1 base and 3 bases, there was a span of 18 bases. Germline CDR1 LNHNV, CDR2 YYDKDF (reference sequence). Here the CDR3 reads CATSRGKRWTQDTGELFF. The CDR3 nucleotides are TGTGCCACCAGCAGAGGGAAGAGGTGGACACAAGACACCGGGGAGCTGTTTTTT. The entire variable domain, with the rest obtained from reference TRBV15 and TRBJ2-2, is as follows: DAMVIQNPRYQVTQFGKPVTLSCSQTLNHNVMYWYQQKSSQAPKLLFHYYDKDFNNEADTPDNFQSRRPNTSFCFLDIRSPGLGDTAMYLCATSRGKRWTQDTGELFFGEGSRLTVL.

The chain uses TRBV19 and TRBJ1-2; D gene uncertain. Germline assignment: CDR1 LNHDA and CDR2 SQIVND (reference sequence). CDR3 size: 12 residues. The ends were cut back, 5 bases at V and 7 bases at J, with 11 bases in the middle. DNA of the CDR3: TGTGCCAGTAGTTTTCGGCAAGGTGGCTACACCTTC. It encodes CASSFRQGGYTF. The complete variable domain, with remaining parts taken from reference TRBV19 and TRBJ1-2, reads DGGITQSPKYLFRKEGQNVTLSCEQNLNHDAMYWYRQDPGQGLRLIYYSQIVNDFQKGDIAEGYSVSREKKESFPLTVTSAQKNPTAFYLCASSFRQGGYTFGSGTRLTVV.

The chain has TRBV4-3 and TRBJ2-7; TRBD2 agrees at 12 bases. The CDR3 spans 15 residues. Trimming at V came to 4 bases and at J to 5 bases, leaving 6 bases not matched to a gene. Germline CDR1 and CDR2: LGHNA and YSLEER. Here the CDR3 DNA reads TGCGCCAGCAGCCCATTCCTAGCGGGGGGGGACGAGCAGTACTTC. The encoded protein is CASSPFLAGGDEQYF.

The chain uses TRBV18 and TRBJ1-4, with 8 bases identical to TRBD1. Germline V CDR1 and CDR2: KGHSH, LQKENI. The CDR3 covers 16 residues. The V segment lost 3 bases and the J segment 10 bases; nucleotides outside the gene matches: 13. The CDR3 DNA sequence: TGTGCCAGCTCACCTCCGTCGGACAGGGCTCAGGGAAAACTGTTTTTT. As protein: CASSPPSDRAQGKLFF. Variable domain in full (rest from reference TRBV18 and TRBJ1-4): NAGVMQNPRHLVRRRGQEARLRCSPMKGHSHVYWYRQLPEEGLKFMVYLQKENIIDESGMPKERFSAEFPKEGPSILRIQQVVRGDSAAYFCASSPPSDRAQGKLFFGSGTQLSVL.

The V call is TRBV2, the J call TRBJ2-3, with no clear D. CDR3 length: 11 amino acids. Trimming cost V 2 bases and J 7 bases, with 4 bases left between them. Germline V gene lookup returns CDR1 SNHLY and CDR2 FYNNEI. The CDR3 sequence: CASSEKHTQYF. DNA for the CDR3: TGTGCCAGCAGTGAAAAACATACGCAGTATTTT.

This clone was recorded once. The rearrangement uses TRBV5-4 and TRBJ2-5; TRBD1 matches 10 bases. V lost 5 bases, J lost 1 base, and 2 bases stayed unmatched. CDR1 and CDR2 (germline): SGHNT, YYREEE (reference sequence). The CDR3 totals 14 residues. The CDR3 DNA reads as TGTGCCAGCAGTCGGGACAGGGGCCAAGAGACCCAGTACTTC. It specifies CASSRDRGQETQYF.

The chain has TRBV27 and TRBJ2-1; maybe TRBD1 (5 bases). Germline loops: CDR1 MNHEY, CDR2 SMNVEV (reference sequence). This CDR3 has 17 amino acids. V lost 5 bases and J lost 6, with 23 bases in between. CDR3 nucleotides: TGTGCCAGCAGTCATCTAAGGGGATGGGGAACCGGCAATGAGCAGTTCTTC. It yields the protein CASSHLRGWGTGNEQFF.

The rearrangement joins TRBV9 to TRBJ1-4; TRBD1 aligns across 7 bases. Germline values: CDR1 SGDLS, CDR2 YYNGEE. This CDR3 region has 15 residues. After removal of 0 bases from V and 8 bases from J, the junction contained 7 bases not matched to a gene. CDR3 in amino acids: CASSVAGQEREKLFF. CDR3 nucleotides: TGTGCCAGCAGCGTAGCAGGACAGGAGCGAGAAAAACTGTTTTTT.

The V call is TRBV6-4, the J call TRBJ2-1; TRBD2 matches 10 bases. This CDR3 spans 15 amino acids. Unmatched junction bases numbered 9, after V lost 3 bases and J lost 10 bases. The germline CDR1 and CDR2 sequences are MRHNA and SNTAGT. DNA of the CDR3: TGTGCCAGCAGTGAGTCTAGCGGGGGCCCAGGGGAGCAGTTCTTC. Amino acid sequence: CASSESSGGPGEQFF.

This chain uses TRBV30 with TRBJ1-2; 9 nucleotides line up with TRBD1. This CDR3 region has 15 residues. J gave up 4 bases and V 2 bases, and 8 bases lay outside the gene matches. Germline lookup yields CDR1 GTSNPN and CDR2 SVGIG (reference sequence). The CDR3 is CAWSPPGQGFYGYTF. CDR3 nucleotides: TGTGCCTGGAGTCCCCCGGGACAGGGTTTCTATGGCTACACCTTC.

Of note for this clone: At one of its ends the junction is not consistent with the germline gene, which may arise from a read error. The V gene is TRBV7-9, the J gene TRBJ1-1; D perhaps matches TRBD1 (5 bases). Germline V gives CDR1 SEHNR, CDR2 FQNEAQ (reference sequence). The CDR3 consists of 15 residues. This CDR3 reads CASSPGTQVNNEAFF. CDR3 nucleotides: TGTGCCAGCAGCCCCGGGACTCAAGTAAACAATGAAGCTTTCTTT.

The J gene is TRBJ2-7, the V gene TRBV6-1; D might be TRBD1 (7 bases). Trimming cost V 7 bases and J 5 bases, with 18 bases left between them. This CDR3 comprises 14 residues. Germline V gene lookup returns CDR1 MNHNS and CDR2 SASEGT. CDR3: CASMKNRGGDEQYF. The CDR3 coding sequence is TGTGCCAGCATGAAGAACAGGGGAGGTGACGAGCAGTACTTC.

This clone was picked up one time. The chain is built from TRBV5-5 and TRBJ1-4; 11 bases agree with TRBD1. With 4 bases clipped from V and 8 bases from J, the junction kept 4 bases outside the gene matches. This CDR3 contains 14 residues. The germline V gene encodes CDR1 SGHKS and CDR2 YYEKEE (reference sequence). DNA of the CDR3: TGTGCCAGCAGCCCCGGGACAGGGGGGGAAAAACTGTTTTTT. Its translation: CASSPGTGGEKLFF.

DNA of the CDR3: TGTGCCAGCAGCGCCTCTCAGGGCCACAATGAAAAACTGTTTTTT. Translated: CASSASQGHNEKLFF. The V and J genes are TRBV7-6 and TRBJ1-4; D possibly corresponds to TRBD1 (5 bases). The CDR3 is 15 residues long. Trimming left V 5 bases short and J 5 bases short, with 15 bases between. Germline CDR1 and CDR2: SGHVS and FNYEAQ.

The V and J genes are TRBV6-5 and TRBJ1-4, with D perhaps matching TRBD1 (5 bases). The CDR3 has 14 residues. Per germline, CDR1 MNHEY and CDR2 SVGAGI. The V and J ends lost 6 bases and 7 bases respectively, with 15 bases between them. CDR3 sequence (DNA): TGTGCCAGCAGCCAGGGAGCGCTTGGTGAAAAACTGTTTTTT. Its translation is CASSQGALGEKLFF.

About this clone: Additional DNA sequences in this sample encode the identical CDR3. The rearrangement joins TRBV6-5 to TRBJ1-5, with D perhaps matching TRBD1 (5 bases). CDR1 is MNHEY, CDR2 SVGAGI, per germline. The V end lost 0 bases, the J end lost 1 base, and 7 bases lay between the germline ends. The CDR3 contains 15 residues. The CDR3 DNA reads TGTGCCAGCAGTTACTCCAGGGTGAGCAATCAGCCCCAGCATTTT. It yields the protein CASSYSRVSNQPQHF.

The chain carries TRBV27 and TRBJ2-7, with 7 bases fitting TRBD1. Germline V lookup: CDR1 MNHEY, CDR2 SMNVEV (reference sequence). This CDR3 has 14 residues. J was trimmed by 0 bases and V by 2 bases; bases with no gene match: 1. As DNA, the CDR3 is TGTGCCAGCAGTTTAACAGGGGTCTCCTACGAGCAGTACTTC. Residues: CASSLTGVSYEQYF.

This clone occurred once. This chain links TRBV29-1 with TRBJ1-2; D might be TRBD1 (5 bases). V lost 6 bases to trimming and J lost 3 bases, with 11 bases between them. CDR1 and CDR2 from the germline V gene are SQVTM and ANQGSEA. This CDR3 spans 12 amino acids. CDR3 sequence reads: CSVRDDHYGYTF. CDR3 bases: TGCAGCGTCCGGGACGACCACTATGGCTACACCTTC.